This T cell receptor (beta chain) stems from a study of T cell repertoires in cytomegalovirus infection. Study-wide results and limits: In two of eight donors, the top clonotype was HLA-C-restricted CMV-specific.

The table lists this clonotype with many counts. What it recognizes is unknown. TCRdb re-called the reads through MiXCR, storing one row per CDR3 protein. The sample lists some 250,000 distinct CDR3 sequences; roughly 9.1% were seen once. Looked up from germline, CDR1 is SGHTA and CDR2 is FQGNSA. Losses at the gene ends were 6 bases for V and 2 bases for J; bases not matched to a gene: 6. The CDR3 spans 15 residues. The TCR comes from a human donor in good health (CMV status not recorded). Some clones in this sample may be carry-over from other donors' samples. Material for sequencing was PBMCs. This chain connects TRBV7-2 to TRBJ2-2; 7 bases agree with TRBD1. As DNA, the CDR3 is TGTGCCAGCAGGCCGGGACAGACTAACACCGGGGAGCTGTTTTTT. It codes for CASRPGQTNTGELFF.